The rows below give T cell receptor beta chains drawn from one sample of a study of T cells in Graves' hyperthyroidism and ophthalmopathy. TCRdb re-analysed the multiplex PCR reads in MiXCR, keeping a single row per CDR3 protein. The data hold under 650,000 distinct CDR3 sequences, with around 15% observed a single time. The specimen sequenced was blood. All receptors derive from a woman in her twenties or thirties with Graves' hyperthyroidism. Each CDR3 is given with its conserved first and last residue. A D gene is named only where the DNA matches it firmly. Part of the rows lack a size; the others show once, few, many or a class for expanded clones.

clone size,J gene,D gene,V gene,CDR3 DNA,CDR3 protein
-,TRBJ2-5,TRBD2,TRBV19,TGTGCCAGTACCAGCGGACTAGCGGGAGCGGGAGAGACCCAGTACTTC,CASTSGLAGAGETQYF
many,TRBJ1-1,-,TRBV18,TGTGCCAGCTCACCACAGGCTGGGACCTACTCAGAAGCTTTCTTT,CASSPQAGTYSEAFF
few,TRBJ2-5,-,TRBV6-1,TGTGCCAGCAGTTGGGCCGCGGCCCAGTACTTC,CASSWAAAQYF
many,TRBJ2-1,-,TRBV20-1,TGCAGTGCGGCGAGCTTCCCTGAGCAGTTCTTC,CSAASFPEQFF
many,TRBJ2-3,-,TRBV2,TGTGCCAGCAGAGCCACAGATACGCAGTATTTT,CASRATDTQYF
-,TRBJ1-2,-,TRBV10-3,TGTGCCATCAGTGACGACGGTAGGAGATCCTATGGCTACACCTTC,CAISDDGRRSYGYTF
-,TRBJ2-1,TRBD2,TRBV20-1,TGCAGTGCTAGCGGCGGGAGGGCGAGCTCCTACAATGAGCAGTTCTTC,CSASGGRASSYNEQFF
few,TRBJ2-1,TRBD1,TRBV9,TGTGCCAGCAGCGTAACCACAGGGGGCATCTATGAGCAGTTCTTC,CASSVTTGGIYEQFF
many,TRBJ2-1,-,TRBV29-1,TGCAGCGCTGTGAAGGGCGATGAGCAGTTCTTC,CSAVKGDEQFF
-,TRBJ1-1,-,TRBV19,TGTGCCAGTAGTATAACAGGGACCATGAACACTGAAGCTTTCTTT,CASSITGTMNTEAFF
few,TRBJ1-1,-,TRBV30,TGTGCCTGGAGTGTCTTGGTGAACACTGAAGCTTTCTTT,CAWSVLVNTEAFF
many,TRBJ1-5,-,TRBV3-1,TGTGCCAGCAGCCCCAGCTTTGGCAGCAATCAGCCCCAGCATTTT,CASSPSFGSNQPQHF
few,TRBJ2-3,-,TRBV3-1,TGTGCCAGCAGCCAACAGGGGACGCCTGGGACAGATACGCAGTATTTT,CASSQQGTPGTDTQYF
few,TRBJ1-6,-,TRBV30,TGTGCCCTAACCGGACGTAGAGATTCACCCCTCCACTTT,CALTGRRDSPLHF
few,TRBJ2-1,TRBD2,TRBV5-6,TGTGCCAGCAGCTGGGGACTAGCGGGAGGAGGTAGGGATGAGCAGTTCTTC,CASSWGLAGGGRDEQFF
-,TRBJ2-1,TRBD2,TRBV4-3,TGCGCCAGCAGCCAAGACTTAGCGGGGGGTCACAATGAGCAGTTCTTC,CASSQDLAGGHNEQFF
-,TRBJ1-6,-,TRBV25-1,TGTGCCAGCAGTGCAGACCTGTTACCCCTCCACTTT,CASSADLLPLHF
many,TRBJ2-1,TRBD2,TRBV2,TGTGCCAGCGCCCTAGCGGGTAGCTCCTACAATGAGCAGTTCTTC,CASALAGSSYNEQFF
few,TRBJ2-4,TRBD2,TRBV20-1,TGCAGTGCAACCACTAGCGGGAGTAGCATTCAGTACTTC,CSATTSGSSIQYF
many,TRBJ2-1,-,TRBV20-1,TGCAGTGCTAGGGTCCAGACTCCCCCCAACAATGAGCAGTTCTTC,CSARVQTPPNNEQFF
many,TRBJ1-1,-,TRBV20-1,TGCAGTGCTAGGAAAGACGAGATCACTGAAGCTTTCTTT,CSARKDEITEAFF
many,TRBJ2-5,TRBD2,TRBV20-1,TGCAGTGTTCCCAGCGGGAGTAGAAAGACCCAGTACTTC,CSVPSGSRKTQYF
-,TRBJ1-5,TRBD1,TRBV12-3/TRBV12-4,TGTGCCAGCAGCTTCGACAGGGCGGATCAGCCCCAGCATTTT,CASSFDRADQPQHF
many,TRBJ2-5,-,TRBV28,TGTGCCAGCAGTTCCGGTATAGAGACCCAGTACTTC,CASSSGIETQYF
-,TRBJ2-1,-,TRBV5-1,TGCGCCAGCACCCCGTCCAACTACAATGAGCAGTTCTTC,CASTPSNYNEQFF
many,TRBJ2-7,-,TRBV27,TGTGCCAGCAGTTTATCGCCGATCTCCTACGAGCAGTACTTC,CASSLSPISYEQYF
-,TRBJ1-6,-,TRBV9,TGTGCCAGCGGATGGGGCAGGATCAACTCACCCCTCCACTTT,CASGWGRINSPLHF
many,TRBJ1-1,-,TRBV15,TGTGCCACCAGCAGAGATAAGAACACTGAAGCTTTCTTT,CATSRDKNTEAFF
many,TRBJ1-5,TRBD1,TRBV6-2/TRBV6-3,TGTGCCAGCAGTTACTCGATAGCCGGGACAGGGGGCCCAAATCAGCCCCAGCATTTT,CASSYSIAGTGGPNQPQHF
many,TRBJ2-1,TRBD2,TRBV7-9,TGTGCCAGCAGCGCCCCGGGACTAGGACAGAATGAGCAGTTCTTC,CASSAPGLGQNEQFF
many,TRBJ2-3,TRBD2,TRBV12-3/TRBV12-4,TGTGCCAGCAGTAGACCATCCGGGACTAGCGGTAACACAGATACGCAGTATTTT,CASSRPSGTSGNTDTQYF
many,TRBJ2-7,TRBD2,TRBV7-2,TGTGCCAGCAGCGATCCCGGGACTAGCGGGAAGGCTGACGAGCAGTACTTC,CASSDPGTSGKADEQYF
-,TRBJ2-1,TRBD2,TRBV5-1,TGCGCCAGCAGCTTGACTAGCGGGACGGTGGGGCAGTTCTTC,CASSLTSGTVGQFF
many,TRBJ2-7,-,TRBV27,TGTGCCAGCAGCTTACTAGAGGGGCGAAACGAGCAGTACTTC,CASSLLEGRNEQYF
few,TRBJ2-3,-,TRBV9,TGTGCCAGCAGCGCGGAACCGGGACAAAGCACAGATACGCAGTATTTT,CASSAEPGQSTDTQYF
few,TRBJ2-2,-,TRBV19,TGTGCCAGTAGTGCTCAGGGGAGGGGTGCCGGGGAGCTGTTTTTT,CASSAQGRGAGELFF
-,TRBJ2-1,-,TRBV16,TGTGCCAGCAGCCAATTCCCAAGCGACCGCTCCTACAATGAGCAGTTCTTC,CASSQFPSDRSYNEQFF
few,TRBJ2-1,TRBD2,TRBV28,TGTGCCAGCAGCCTCCCCGGACCAGCGGGAACCAATGAGCAGTTCTTC,CASSLPGPAGTNEQFF
-,TRBJ2-2,TRBD1,TRBV5-1,TGCGCCAGCAGCGGCCGGACAGGGACGGGCACCGGGGAGCTGTTTTTT,CASSGRTGTGTGELFF
many,TRBJ1-1,-,TRBV28,TGTGCCAGCAGTTTAGGAGGGGGAAGCACTGAAGCTTTCTTT,CASSLGGGSTEAFF
many,TRBJ2-1,TRBD2,TRBV7-9,TGTGCCAGCAGCACGGGACTAGCAAACTACAATGAGCAGTTCTTC,CASSTGLANYNEQFF
many,TRBJ2-5,TRBD2,TRBV11-2,TGTGCCAGCAGCTCTCAAGCGGGAGAGGTGGAGACCCAGTACTTC,CASSSQAGEVETQYF
few,TRBJ1-2,TRBD1,TRBV29-1,TGCAGCGTAGCGACAGGGCAATACTATGGCTACACCTTC,CSVATGQYYGYTF
many,TRBJ2-7,TRBD1,TRBV11-1,TGTGCCAGCAGCTCAGGCGACAGGGGCCAGCAGTACTTC,CASSSGDRGQQYF
few,TRBJ2-7,-,TRBV6-1,TGTGCCAGCAGGCCGGTCCAGGGTCCGTCCTACGAGCAGTACTTC,CASRPVQGPSYEQYF
many,TRBJ2-3,-,TRBV15,TGTGCCACCAGCAGAGACAGGGATACGCAGTATTTT,CATSRDRDTQYF